The present T cell receptor (beta chain) was sequenced within a study of cytomegalovirus exposure and HLA in healthy donors. Study-level results: Across donors, sequencing depth was assumed by presence/absence analyses to be roughly uniform. When analyzed later, the rates of TCR association showed variation by HLA locus, with DRB1 the most and HLA-C the fewest. CMV serostatus stood as the only immune exposure information on hand.

Note on this clone: Its antigen is not known.

It was with 60 Vbeta and 13 Jbeta primers that the PCR ran. Sequencing used immunoSEQ multiplex PCR; TCRdb keeps in-frame clones, though not all of them. The sample yields about 180,000 clones, 70% to 85% seen once. The TCR comes from a man aged 18 to 35 in good health and CMV-seronegative. The sequencing input was PBMCs.

CDR3 nucleotides: TGTGCCAGTAGTTTGCCCGGGGGTTACAATGAGCAGTTCTTC. The encoded protein is CASSLPGGYNEQFF. The rearrangement uses TRBV19 and TRBJ2-1, with a weak D call TRBD2 (6 bases). Trimming took off 5 bases at V and 4 bases at J, with 12 bases between the two ends. This CDR3 contains 14 residues. CDR1 is LNHDA, CDR2 SQIVND, per germline (reference sequence).